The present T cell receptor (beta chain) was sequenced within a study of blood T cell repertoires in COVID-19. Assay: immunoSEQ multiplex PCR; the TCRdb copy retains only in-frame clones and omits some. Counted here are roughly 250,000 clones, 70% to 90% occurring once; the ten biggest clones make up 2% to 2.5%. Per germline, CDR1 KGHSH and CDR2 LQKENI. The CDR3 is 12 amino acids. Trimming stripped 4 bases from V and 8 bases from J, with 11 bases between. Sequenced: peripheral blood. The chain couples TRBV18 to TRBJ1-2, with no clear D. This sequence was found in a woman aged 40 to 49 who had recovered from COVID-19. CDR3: CASSLQEGGYTF. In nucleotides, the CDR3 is TGTGCCAGCTCACTTCAGGAGGGCGGCTACACCTTC.